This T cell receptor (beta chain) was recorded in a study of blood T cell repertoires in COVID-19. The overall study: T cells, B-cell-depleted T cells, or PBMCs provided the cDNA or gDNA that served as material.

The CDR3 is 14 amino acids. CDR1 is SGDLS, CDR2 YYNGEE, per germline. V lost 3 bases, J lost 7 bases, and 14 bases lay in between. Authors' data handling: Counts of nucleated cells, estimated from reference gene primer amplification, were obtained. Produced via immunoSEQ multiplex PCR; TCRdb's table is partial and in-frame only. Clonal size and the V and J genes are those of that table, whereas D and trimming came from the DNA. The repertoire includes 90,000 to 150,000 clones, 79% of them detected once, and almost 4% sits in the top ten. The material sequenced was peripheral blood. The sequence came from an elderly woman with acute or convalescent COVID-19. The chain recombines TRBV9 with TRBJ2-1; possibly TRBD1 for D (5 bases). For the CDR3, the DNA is TGTGCCAGCAGCGAGCAGACAGAGTATAATGAGCAGTTCTTC. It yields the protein CASSEQTEYNEQFF.